Below are 13 T cell receptor beta chains sequenced from a single sample in a study of CD8+ T cells in alopecia areata. cDNA serving as the sequencing template came from extracted, reverse transcribed RNA. Assay: immunoSEQ multiplex PCR; the TCRdb copy retains only in-frame clones and omits some. Counted here are around 100,000 clones, about three fifths occurring once; the ten biggest clones make up approximately 16%. Treatment reported: oral pan-JAK inhibitor, 5-10 mg twice daily. Sequences were derived from CD8+ T cells sorted from blood, sampled between weeks 55 and 65, from a patient treated with tofacitinib. The origin of the receptors is a human donor with alopecia areata.

The chain combines TRBV4-1 with TRBJ2-3; a possible D gene is TRBD2 (5 bases). CDR3 length: 17 residues. The germline V gene has CDR1 MGHRA and CDR2 YSYEKL. V was pared by 1 base and J by 0 bases, with 14 bases between. In DNA, the CDR3 is TGCGCCAGCAGCCAAGCCAGCCAGCAGCGGAGCACAGATACGCAGTATTTT. Translation: CASSQASQQRSTDTQYF.

Only a few counts were recorded for this clone. The chain carries TRBV30 and TRBJ2-7; D is unclear. The V gene lost 4 bases and the J gene lost 0 bases, with 7 bases spanning the gap. The CDR3 loop spans 12 amino acids. Germline V gene lookup returns CDR1 GTSNPN and CDR2 SVGIG (reference sequence). The CDR3 loop reads CAWTESSYEQYF. The CDR3 coding sequence is TGTGCCTGGACTGAAAGCTCCTACGAGCAGTACTTC.

The rearrangement uses TRBV19 and TRBJ2-7, with D unresolved. CDR1 LNHDA and CDR2 SQIVND come from the germline V gene (reference sequence). The CDR3 covers 11 residues. V lost 3 bases and J 7 bases, leaving 7 bases between the germline ends. CDR3 amino acids: CASSISGEQYF. As DNA, the CDR3 is TGTGCCAGTAGTATCTCGGGTGAGCAGTACTTC.

The chain joins TRBV30 to TRBJ2-1; no clear D gene. In germline, CDR1 is GTSNPN, CDR2 SVGIG (reference sequence). The CDR3 totals 10 residues. V was shortened by 4 bases and J by 5 bases, with 3 bases between the two germline ends. The CDR3 DNA is TGTGCCTGGAAAAACAATGAGCAGTTCTTC. It yields the protein CAWKNNEQFF. The entire variable domain, with the rest obtained from reference TRBV30 and TRBJ2-1, is as follows: SQTIHQWPATLVQPVGSPLSLECTVEGTSNPNLYWYRQAAGRGLQLLFYSVGIGQISSEVPQNLSASRPQDRQFILSSKKLLLSDSGFYLCAWKNNEQFFGPGTRLTVL.

The chain links TRBV4-1 to TRBJ2-7; D is uncertain. Germline assignment: CDR1 MGHRA and CDR2 YSYEKL. The CDR3 is 13 residues long. V gave up 4 bases and J gave up 3 bases, with 10 bases separating them. This CDR3 is CASSPRSDYEQYF. In DNA, the CDR3 is TGCGCCAGCAGCCCACGATCAGACTACGAGCAGTACTTC.

The genes are TRBV13 and TRBJ2-7, with D perhaps matching TRBD1 (6 bases). The CDR3 is 13 residues long. V shed 3 bases and J shed 4 bases, with 10 bases lying between them. Germline assignment: CDR1 PRHDT and CDR2 FYEKMQ (reference sequence). The CDR3 protein is CASSFGRGYEQYF. DNA for the CDR3: TGTGCCAGCAGCTTTGGCAGGGGATACGAGCAGTACTTC.

This clone was seen only a few times. The chain has TRBV2 and TRBJ2-7; no clear D gene. Trimming cost V 6 bases and J 3 bases, with 18 bases left between them. Looked up from germline, CDR1 is SNHLY and CDR2 is FYNNEI. The length of the CDR3 is 15 residues. The CDR3 bases are TGTGCCAGCAGCGCCATGCCGTCACCCTACTACGAGCAGTACTTC. Protein product: CASSAMPSPYYEQYF.

The V and J genes are TRBV7-3 and TRBJ1-1, with no clear D. The CDR3 is 11 amino acids. CDR1 is SGHTA and CDR2 is FQGTGA in the germline V gene. V gave up 3 bases and J gave up 7 bases, with 6 bases separating them. For the CDR3, the DNA is TGTGCCAGCAGCTTCAGGCGTGAAGCTTTCTTT. It specifies CASSFRREAFF.

This clone appeared a few times. The chain recombines TRBV27 with TRBJ2-1, with 9 bases fitting TRBD1. Germline values: CDR1 MNHEY, CDR2 SMNVEV (reference sequence). After removal of 8 bases from V and 2 bases from J, the junction contained 10 bases not matched to a gene. CDR3 length: 16 residues. The DNA for the CDR3 is TGTGCCAGCGCCGGAACAGGGGGCAACACCTACAATGAGCAGTTCTTC. Amino acids: CASAGTGGNTYNEQFF.

This clone has a handful of counts. The rearrangement uses TRBV4-1 and TRBJ1-1; D remains ambiguous. The germline V gene has CDR1 MGHRA and CDR2 YSYEKL. V was trimmed by 1 base and J by 0 bases, leaving 6 bases between them. The CDR3 has 14 residues. In DNA, the CDR3 is TGCGCCAGCAGCCAAGCTGGATTGAACACTGAAGCTTTCTTT. This sequence encodes CASSQAGLNTEAFF.

This clone appeared a few times. The chain joins TRBV5-6 to TRBJ2-1; 8 bases map to TRBD2. J gave up 7 bases and V 0 bases, and 3 bases lay outside the gene matches. The CDR3 consists of 14 residues. From germline, CDR1 is SGHDT and CDR2 YYEEEE. CDR3 coding DNA: TGTGCCAGCAGCTTGGTGTCTAGCGGGAATGAGCAGTTCTTC. This translates into CASSLVSSGNEQFF. Drawing the rest from reference TRBV5-6 and TRBJ2-1, the complete variable domain is DAGVTQSPTHLIKTRGQQVTLRCSPKSGHDTVSWYQQALGQGPQFIFQYYEEEERQRGNFPDRFSGHQFPNYSSELNVNALLLGDSALYLCASSLVSSGNEQFFGPGTRLTVL.

The V call is TRBV5-1, the J call TRBJ2-1, with D perhaps TRBD1 (5 bases). The CDR3 extends over 15 amino acids. Germline V lookup: CDR1 SGHRS, CDR2 YFSETQ. V lost 2 bases, J lost 3 bases, and 12 bases lay in between. CDR3 bases: TGCGCCAGCAGCTTACGGTGGGGCCTCTACAATGAGCAGTTCTTC. Its translation is CASSLRWGLYNEQFF.

Regarding this clone: Just one base apart from a much larger clone, this may be a read error. This specimen includes other DNA sequences encoding the same CDR3. The chain carries TRBV7-9 and TRBJ1-4; 7 bases match TRBD1. Germline values: CDR1 SEHNR, CDR2 FQNEAQ (reference sequence). The CDR3 contains 16 residues. Trimming took 4 bases from V and 2 from J; bases not matched to a gene: 7. The CDR3 spells CASSSNRGPTNEKLFF. For the CDR3, the DNA is TGTGCCAGCAGCTCTAACAGGGGCCCTACTAATGAAAAACTGTTTTTT.